This T cell receptor (beta chain) was identified in a study of cytomegalovirus exposure and HLA in healthy donors (TCRdb year 2017). Turning to the overall study: According to an earlier analysis of several hundred of the donors, some 170 million T cells yielded 117 million unique TCR beta sequences and roughly 280 Gb of sequence data. The study profiled the T cell repertoires of under 700 subjects by immunosequencing and related them to cytomegalovirus serostatus. Donor age, sex, ethnicity and CMV serostatus were compiled alongside the repertoire data. To predict cytomegalovirus infection status, the study brought together high-throughput TCR immunosequencing, statistical association of individual TCRs with disease status, and machine learning. Both class I and class II loci were covered by HLA typing, at four-digit resolution. The study aimed to test whether cataloging public T cell receptors could reveal signatures of past pathogen exposure. A later genetic analysis took genome-wide SNP genotypes for about 65% of the 666 donors and used that subset as a discovery cohort. All discovery cohort repertoires had been generated using a single sequencing platform. Four or five DR-DQ haplotypes were handled as single units for association and clustering because linkage in the cohort was strong. Of the roughly 410 genotyped donors, roughly 76% were placed in the genetic ancestry cluster associated with self-reported Caucasian donors. Typing coverage differed by locus: A, B, C, DRB1 and DQB1 were typed in roughly 620-640 donors, DQA1 in about 500, DPA1 in approximately 610, and DPB1 in 400 to 490. Around 300 gigabases of sequencing data and 70 million to 100 million unique TCR sequences were included in an early release covering around 650 HLA-typed donors. To study patterns of TCR occurrence, a later analysis re-analyzed previously published TCR beta repertoires from 600 to 750 donors and added high-resolution HLA genotyping. Among a few hundred genotyped donors of the cohort, an average of approximately 230,000 unique TCR beta nucleotide sequences were sequenced per donor, 15% to 20% of them non-productive. In addition to the first cohort of 666 subjects, a separate validation cohort of 120 different subjects was used. Rather than drawing on any new phenotypic data, the later analysis identified candidate immune exposures from TCR beta sequences and the way those sequences occurred across donors. An earlier analysis of 500 to 650 of the donors applied high-throughput TCR beta sequencing to assess whether each TCR beta V gene segment acted as functional or pseudogenic.

The cohort was made up of 666 healthy bone marrow donors. At the time of sampling, all cohort members were nominally healthy, though unrecorded immune exposures were likely present. The donor tested CMV seronegative and was one of the 352 seronegative cohort members. Each donor provided a peripheral blood sample, and peripheral blood mononuclear cells were used for TCR beta sequencing. Genomic DNA extraction from the blood cell samples was performed with the Qiagen DNeasy Blood Extraction Kit. This clone was recorded once. This clone's antigen is unknown. No per-base quality is available; no much larger clone lies one base away. Broader findings and caveats from the paper: In a later analysis, HLA-associated TCR beta chains were found to be more clonally expanded and to have lower generation probabilities than equally common non-associated chains. A further reported finding was that TCR beta sequences accurately predicted the HLA-A and HLA-B alleles for most subjects in the first cohort. Most CMV-associated TCR beta chains appeared to be HLA-restricted in a later analysis, and the HLA associations seemed to be driven largely by CMV exposure. For the cohort, immune exposure information was limited to CMV serostatus. A later genetic analysis associated a missense DCLRE1C variant with V-gene and J-gene trimming of TCR beta chains, and an independent cohort replicated the association. A later analysis associated about 17,000 TCR beta sequences with specific HLA alleles at a false discovery rate of 0.05. When HLA alleles, especially DR and DQ, strongly co-occurred, attributing TCR associations to individual alleles was difficult. A total of 150 to 200 TCR beta chains were listed by the study as associated with cytomegalovirus. Correlated functional status among segregating V segments might be attributable to linkage disequilibrium, but an unknown experimental factor could not be ruled out. A few of the identified cytomegalovirus-associated TCR beta chains were confirmed in vitro to be specific for cytomegalovirus antigens. Compared with the approximately 670-donor mean, donors in an Asian-associated ancestry cluster had fewer N-insertions in productive TCRs, according to a later genetic analysis. The authors suggested that the approach could potentially be extended to other disease states and immunological phenotypes. A later analysis reported that several top co-occurrence clusters appeared linked to parvovirus B19, influenza, CMV and Epstein-Barr virus. The 87-base-pair reads could not distinguish some IMGT-functional V segments, including TRBV6-2 and TRBV6-3, so those segments were excluded. A cluster of highly shared sequence variants was judged likely to be a technical artifact of the sequencing pipeline. Cytomegalovirus status was reported to be diagnosed by the classifier with high specificity and sensitivity in both the original and validation cohorts. An earlier analysis of 587 of the donors showed that most TCR beta V segments appeared in productive rearrangements either about 87% or about 30% of the time, which broadly matched IMGT annotations. HLA typing was unavailable for some donors at each locus, so association tests used only the typed subset. Roughly uniform sequencing depth across donors was assumed in presence/absence analyses, although this assumption may not hold. According to a later analysis, TCR association rates differed among HLA loci, with DRB1 alleles showing the most associated TCRs and HLA-C alleles showing the fewest. Because counts were too low, roughly 16 rarely observed V segments, including chromosome 9 orphons, were left out of the earlier analysis of several hundred of the donors. Most TCR sequences were observed very rarely across donors, whereas some public TCRs were present in many individuals. In this cohort, only TCR beta chains were sequenced, and detectable features were limited by the absence of alpha or paired-chain data.

From the germline V gene, CDR1 is MGHRA and CDR2 is YSYEKL. V is pared back by 0 bases and J by 0 bases, with 5 bases lying between the germline termini. Counted from cysteine to phenylalanine, this CDR3 has 14 amino acids. The only DNA kept is the CDR3, 42 bases in frame from the first base. Libraries were made using the immunoSEQ multiplex PCR assay. A mixture of 60 forward primers for TCR Vbeta segments and 13 reverse primers for TCR Jbeta segments was used in the multiplex PCR. A multiplex PCR assay on genomic DNA amplified the CDR3 region of rearranged TCR beta genes. On the Illumina HiSeq System, the amplified TCR beta libraries were sequenced as 87-base-pair reads. In the authors' own workflow: A later analysis tallied roughly 78 million unique TCR beta chains across the 700 or so repertoires, and about 10 million of those chains were shared by two or more donors. To remove PCR and sequencing errors, raw reads were error-corrected and collapsed into unique sequences using a nearest-neighbor algorithm that merged closely related sequences. To assign V, D and J gene segments, CDR3 sequences were aligned to IMGT reference sequences. Each retained sequence needed at least a six-nucleotide match to both a V gene segment and a J gene segment. A rearrangement was called productive if the CDR3 had no stop codons and remained in frame with V and J, and every other rearrangement was called non-productive. CDR3 was defined according to IMGT convention as the region running from the second conserved V-encoded cysteine to the conserved J-encoded phenylalanine. In an earlier analysis of around 600 of the donors, sequences lacking an unambiguous match to a single V gene segment were excluded. An earlier analysis of 587 of the donors classified V segments as functional when productive rearrangements were above 56.7% and as segregating when the standard deviation between donors was above 5%. To diagnose cytomegalovirus status from the catalog of TCR beta chain sequences, a statistical classification framework was built. V and J gene assignment, in a later analysis, came from comparing TCR nucleotide sequences with IMGT/GENE-DB human TR gene sequences. A later analysis assigned CDR3 sequences and most-parsimonious VDJ recombination scenarios with the TCRdist pipeline. In a later analysis, every TCR beta chain was defined by the combination of its CDR3 amino acid sequence and its V-gene family, and reads without a unique V-gene family were dropped. As a way to deal with suspected cross-contamination and a sequencing artifact, a later analysis dropped roughly 620 nucleotide sequences that were highly shared and had low generation probability. For each public chain, a later analysis derived a clonal expansion index from normalized ranks of inferred template counts within each repertoire. In a later analysis, generation probabilities were computed using a VDJ recombination model fitted to out-of-frame rearrangements, and the results were checked against IGoR. In a later analysis, hypergeometric tests were used to score TCR-TCR, TCR-HLA and TCR-CMV co-occurrence, with a repertoire-size bias correction applied to TCR pairs. A later analysis estimated false discovery rates by permuting HLA or CMV assignments 20 times. In a later analysis, co-occurring TCRs were grouped using DBSCAN, and TCRdist sequence similarity was added for clustering within HLA-allele-positive subsets. Co-occurrence clustering excluded repertoires with fewer than 30,000 or more than 120,000 public chains, plus five with anomalous nucleotide sharing. Entries here come from immuneACCESS through TCRdb and include only in-frame sequences with V and J called. Some clones fail to appear in such tables; in the studies checked, an unresolved V gene covers under half of the shortfall, and the cause of the remainder is unknown. The DNA was the basis for D and trimming; V, J and clone size are from that table. For this sample the table gives 160,000 or so clones, of which over 80% were detected only once. The ten top clones hold approximately 1.5% of the sample.

This clonotype was obtained from a woman in her late teens or twenties in good health and CMV-seronegative. Sample: PBMCs. The chain employs TRBV4-1 and TRBJ1-1; confidence is insufficient to name the D gene. The CDR3 protein: CASSQDPMNTEAFF. The nucleotide sequence reads as follows: TGCGCCAGCAGCCAAGATCCAATGAACACTGAAGCTTTCTTT.